These T cell receptor beta chains were read from a single sample in a study of cytomegalovirus exposure and HLA in healthy donors. Profiled with immunoSEQ multiplex PCR; TCRdb holds only in-frame clones, not every one. This sample's table reports approximately 37,000 clones. Material: PBMCs. These receptors were taken from a human donor in good health. The CDR3 runs from the conserved cysteine through the conserved F or W. A D gene is named only where the DNA matches it firmly.

J	D	V	DNA	CDR3
TRBJ2-3	TRBD2	TRBV13	TGTGCCAGCAAACAGCGGGGGAGCACAGATACGCAGTATTTT	CASKQRGSTDTQYF
TRBJ2-7	TRBD2	TRBV11-2	TGTGCCAGCAGCTGGGGAAGCGGGGCCCACGAGCAGTACTTC	CASSWGSGAHEQYF
TRBJ2-5	.	TRBV6-5	TGTGCCAGCAGTTACGCGGGACTGGATCAAGAGACCCAGTACTTC	CASSYAGLDQETQYF
TRBJ2-7	TRBD1	TRBV7-9	TGTGCCAGCAGCGCCTCCGGGACAGTCTACGAGCAGTACTTC	CASSASGTVYEQYF
TRBJ1-4	.	TRBV28	TGTGCCAGCAGCTCACCAGGCGTAAAGGTGAAAAAACTGTTTTTT	CASSSPGVKVKKLFF
TRBJ2-7	.	TRBV7-6	TGTGCCAGCAGCTTACTGTCAAGACAAGGCCGCTACGAGCAGTACTTC	CASSLLSRQGRYEQYF
TRBJ2-7	.	TRBV18	TGTGCCAGCTCAACAGGACCGGACTACGAGCAGTACTTC	CASSTGPDYEQYF
TRBJ1-2	.	TRBV6-5	TGTGCCAGCAGTTCCCCAGGGGCCTTCGGTGGTGGCTACACCTTC	CASSSPGAFGGGYTF
TRBJ1-1	.	TRBV9	TGTGCCAGCAGCGTAGCACCGCTTTGGGGAGTGTCTGAAGCTTTCTTT	CASSVAPLWGVSEAFF
TRBJ2-7	TRBD2	TRBV11-2	TGTGCCAGCAGCCATGGGGCCGGACTAGCGACGCGAGAGCAGTACTTC	CASSHGAGLATREQYF
TRBJ1-1	.	TRBV7-8	TGTGCCAGCAGCCGGATTGACAGAGAAGCTTTCTTT	CASSRIDREAFF
TRBJ1-2	.	TRBV6-5	TGTGCCAGCAGACAGGGAATGGCTTTTGGTGGCTACACCTTC	CASRQGMAFGGYTF
TRBJ2-1	.	TRBV5-6	TGTGCCAGCAGCCTGACAGTCTCCTACAATGAGCAGTTCTTC	CASSLTVSYNEQFF
TRBJ1-1	.	TRBV7-6	TGTGCCAGCAGCCAGGAGGTCGGGAGGGTGAACACTGAAGCTTTCTTT	CASSQEVGRVNTEAFF
TRBJ2-2	TRBD1	TRBV2	TGTGCCAGTACAGGGGGAGACACCGGGGAGCTGTTTTTT	CASTGGDTGELFF
TRBJ1-2	TRBD1	TRBV30	TGTGCCTGGAGTACCCAGGGGGGTGACTATGGCTACACCTTC	CAWSTQGGDYGYTF
TRBJ2-2	TRBD1	TRBV2	TGTGCCAGCAGGGTGGACAGGGGGCGAACCGGGGAGCTGTTTTTT	CASRVDRGRTGELFF
TRBJ2-1	TRBD2	TRBV6-1	TGTGCCAGCAGTGTCCTAGCGGGGGTTGACAATGAGCAGTTCTTC	CASSVLAGVDNEQFF
TRBJ2-1	.	TRBV9	TGTGCCAGCACCTCCAGACAGTTCGACAATGAGCAGTTCTTC	CASTSRQFDNEQFF
TRBJ2-1	TRBD1	TRBV6-5	TGTGCCAGCAGTAAACCGGGACAGGGGCACAATGAGCAGTTCTTC	CASSKPGQGHNEQFF
TRBJ1-5	.	TRBV7-9	TGTGCCAGCAGCCGAGAGCTCAATCAGCCCCAGCATTTT	CASSRELNQPQHF
TRBJ1-6	TRBD1	TRBV6-5	TGTGCCAGCTCAGGGGGCGAATCACCCCTCCACTTT	CASSGGESPLHF
TRBJ2-7	.	TRBV19	TGTGCCAGCAGCGGCCAGGAGCGTCGCTACGAGCAGTACTTC	CASSGQERRYEQYF
TRBJ2-3	TRBD1	TRBV7-9	TGTGCCAGCAGCTTCACAGGGGGGCCTAGCACAGATACGCAGTATTTT	CASSFTGGPSTDTQYF
TRBJ2-7	.	TRBV6-5	TGTGCCAGCAAGGGGCTAGACAGAACCTACGAGCAGTACTTC	CASKGLDRTYEQYF
TRBJ2-3	.	TRBV9	TGTGCCAGCAGTCGACAGGGCACAGATACGCAGTATTTT	CASSRQGTDTQYF
TRBJ1-1	.	TRBV4-1	TGCGCCAGCAGCCAAGCCGGAGGAGGCATGAACACTGAAGCTTTCTTT	CASSQAGGGMNTEAFF
TRBJ1-1	.	TRBV7-8	TGTGCCAGCAGCGCCACAGAAGTGAACACTGAAGCTTTCTTT	CASSATEVNTEAFF
TRBJ2-3	TRBD2	TRBV7-8	TGTGCCAGCAGCTTATTAGCGGGGAAAGATACGCAGTATTTT	CASSLLAGKDTQYF
TRBJ2-5	TRBD2	TRBV28	TGTGCCAGCAGTTTCCTTGCGGGGGGGGTCGAGACCCAGTACTTC	CASSFLAGGVETQYF
TRBJ2-1	TRBD2	TRBV19	TGTGCCAGTAGTGTCCTAGCGGGGGATGACAATGAGCAGTTCTTC	CASSVLAGDDNEQFF
TRBJ2-2	TRBD2	TRBV6-1	TGTGCCAGCAGTGAAATGGGACTAGCGGGGGGGGCGGCCGGGGAGCTGTTTTTT	CASSEMGLAGGAAGELFF
TRBJ1-6	.	TRBV7-2	TGTGCCAGCAGCCCTCAGCGGGGGGGCCATAATTCACCCCTCCACTTT	CASSPQRGGHNSPLHF
TRBJ1-5	TRBD1	TRBV28	TGTGCCAGCAGTTTCACTCGGCAGGGGGCGAATCAGCCCCAGCATTTT	CASSFTRQGANQPQHF
TRBJ1-2	.	TRBV19	TGTGCCAGTAAAGGGGTTGGAGACTATGGCTACACCTTC	CASKGVGDYGYTF
TRBJ2-5	.	TRBV5-1	TGCGCCAGCAGCTGGGTCGAGGGCGGTGAGACCCAGTACTTC	CASSWVEGGETQYF
TRBJ1-2	.	TRBV6-5	TGTGCCAGCAACGAACAGGGTAACTATGGCTACACCTTC	CASNEQGNYGYTF
TRBJ1-6	TRBD1	TRBV5-1	TGCGCCAGCAGCTCCGGACAGGGGGGTAATTCACCCCTCCACTTT	CASSSGQGGNSPLHF
TRBJ1-3	.	TRBV11-2	TGTGCCAGCAGTTCTATGTCCTCTGGAAACACCATATATTTT	CASSSMSSGNTIYF
TRBJ2-3	TRBD2	TRBV9	TGTGCCAGCAGCAACGGGGGGAAAGATACGCAGTATTTT	CASSNGGKDTQYF
TRBJ2-5	.	TRBV18	TGTGCCAGCTCACGAAACAGGGAGGGGGAGACCCAGTACTTC	CASSRNREGETQYF
TRBJ1-2	.	TRBV28	TGTGCCAGCAACGAGGGATACTATGGCTACACCTTC	CASNEGYYGYTF
TRBJ2-1	.	TRBV2	TGTGCCAGCAGGTTCCGGGTAGCGAACTACAATGAGCAGTTCTTC	CASRFRVANYNEQFF
TRBJ1-5	.	TRBV5-5	TGTGCCAGCAGCTTTTCAGTCAATCAGCCCCAGCATTTT	CASSFSVNQPQHF
TRBJ1-2	.	TRBV28	TGTGCCATCCTAGGATTCTATGGCTACACCTTC	CAILGFYGYTF
TRBJ2-3	.	TRBV29-1	TGCAGCGTTGAAGCGGGGTTGACAGATACGCAGTATTTT	CSVEAGLTDTQYF
TRBJ2-5	TRBD2	TRBV7-8	TGTGCCAGCAGCGGCCGCGGGGGGGTAGAGACCCAGTACTTC	CASSGRGGVETQYF
TRBJ1-1	.	TRBV15	TGTGCCACCAGCAGAGATCCGGTCGGCTCGGGAGTTTGGACTGTTGAAGCTTTCTTT	CATSRDPVGSGVWTVEAFF
TRBJ1-5	TRBD1	TRBV27	TGTGCCAGCAGTTTTTCGGGACAGGGGGCAGCTCAGCCCCAGCATTTT	CASSFSGQGAAQPQHF